This TCR beta chain was identified during a study of identical twins. Points from the study as a whole: Beta out-of-frame sequences showed weaker excess sharing between twins. Fewer insertions were carried by abundant cord blood beta clonotypes, but none was seen in memory repertoires.

This CDR3 region has 15 residues. J lost 5 bases, V lost 4 bases, and 7 bases had no gene match. Germline CDR1 reads SGHTA; CDR2 reads FQGNSA. Notes on this clonotype: Its antigen remains unknown.

Addition of a universal primer site occurred through template switching, and cDNA carried unique molecular identifiers. One entry per CDR3 protein results from TCRdb running MiXCR on the 5' RACE reads. The sample lists some 560,000 distinct CDR3 sequences; more than 9% were seen once. The same data also went into a second study, on yellow fever vaccine responses in identical twins. That paper notes: Reportedly, the T cell response mounted by twins to vaccine seemed partly convergent, partly personalized.

This clonotype originated in a woman aged 18 to 35 in good health. Sequencing input: PBMCs. The V call is TRBV7-2, the J call TRBJ2-5; TRBD2 matches 10 bases. This CDR3 reads CASSSGASGGETQYF. The CDR3 DNA sequence: TGTGCCAGCAGCTCGGGCGCTAGCGGGGGTGAGACCCAGTACTTC.